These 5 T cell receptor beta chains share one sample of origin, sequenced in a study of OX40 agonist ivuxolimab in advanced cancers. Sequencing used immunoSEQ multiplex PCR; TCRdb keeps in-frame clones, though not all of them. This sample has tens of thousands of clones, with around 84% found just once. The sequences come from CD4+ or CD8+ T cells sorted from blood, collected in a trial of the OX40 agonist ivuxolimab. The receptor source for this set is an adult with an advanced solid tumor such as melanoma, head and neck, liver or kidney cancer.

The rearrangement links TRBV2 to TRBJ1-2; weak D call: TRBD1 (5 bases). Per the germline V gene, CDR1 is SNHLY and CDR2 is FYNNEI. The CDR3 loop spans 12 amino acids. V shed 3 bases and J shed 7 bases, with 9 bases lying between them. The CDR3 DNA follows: TGTGCCAGCAGTGATCGGGGCTCTGGCTACACCTTC. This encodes CASSDRGSGYTF. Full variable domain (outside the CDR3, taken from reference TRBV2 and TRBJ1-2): EPEVTQTPSHQVTQMGQEVILRCVPISNHLYFYWYRQILGQKVEFLVSFYNNEISEKSEIFDDQFSVERPDGSNFTLKIRSTKLEDSAMYFCASSDRGSGYTFGSGTRLTVV.

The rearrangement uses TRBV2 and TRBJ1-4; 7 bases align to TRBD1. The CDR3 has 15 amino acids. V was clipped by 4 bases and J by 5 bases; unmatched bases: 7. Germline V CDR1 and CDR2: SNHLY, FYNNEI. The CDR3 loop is CASSAMGQINEKLFF. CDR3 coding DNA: TGTGCCAGCAGTGCGATGGGACAGATCAATGAAAAACTGTTTTTT.

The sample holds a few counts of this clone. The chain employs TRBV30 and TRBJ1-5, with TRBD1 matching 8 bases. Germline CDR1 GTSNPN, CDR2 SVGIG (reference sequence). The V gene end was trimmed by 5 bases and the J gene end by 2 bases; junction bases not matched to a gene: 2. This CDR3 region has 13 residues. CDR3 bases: TGTGCCTGGCAGGGGGCTGGCAATCAGCCCCAGCATTTT. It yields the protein CAWQGAGNQPQHF.

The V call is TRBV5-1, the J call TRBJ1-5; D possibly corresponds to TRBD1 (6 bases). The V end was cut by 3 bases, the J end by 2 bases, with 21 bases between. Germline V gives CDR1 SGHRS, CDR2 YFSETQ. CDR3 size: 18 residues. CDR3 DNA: TGCGCCAGCAGCTGGGGGGCGTCGGCAGGCGTGGGCAATCAGCCCCAGCATTTT. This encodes CASSWGASAGVGNQPQHF.

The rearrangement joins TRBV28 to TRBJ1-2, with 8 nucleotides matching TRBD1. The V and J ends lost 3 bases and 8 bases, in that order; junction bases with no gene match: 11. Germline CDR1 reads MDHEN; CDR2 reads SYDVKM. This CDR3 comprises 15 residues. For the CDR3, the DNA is TGTGCCAGCAGTTTCCCAGCCAGGACAGGGAAGGGCTACACCTTC. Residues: CASSFPARTGKGYTF.